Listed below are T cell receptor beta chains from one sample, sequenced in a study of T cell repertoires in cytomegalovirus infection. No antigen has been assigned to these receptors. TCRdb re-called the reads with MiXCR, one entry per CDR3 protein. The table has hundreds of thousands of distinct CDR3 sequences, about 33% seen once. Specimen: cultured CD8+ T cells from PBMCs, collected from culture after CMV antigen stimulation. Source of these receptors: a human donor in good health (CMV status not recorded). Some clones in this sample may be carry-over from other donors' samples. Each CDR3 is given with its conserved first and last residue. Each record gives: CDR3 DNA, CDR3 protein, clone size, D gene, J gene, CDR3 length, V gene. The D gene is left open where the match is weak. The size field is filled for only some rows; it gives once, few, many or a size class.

DNA: TGTGCCAGCAGCTTATCGCTGCCCGTCCGCAGCTCTGGGGCCAACGTCCTGACTTTC
CDR3: CASSLSLPVRSSGANVLTF
size: few
D: NA
J: TRBJ2-6
length: 19
V: TRBV7-9

DNA: TGTGCCACCCCCGACGGCACTGGTGAGCAGTTCTTC
CDR3: CATPDGTGEQFF
size: NA
D: NA
J: TRBJ2-1
length: 12
V: TRBV5-4

DNA: TGTGCCAGCTCACCAACAACCCGGGTCCCACAAGAGACCCAGTACTTC
CDR3: CASSPTTRVPQETQYF
size: NA
D: NA
J: TRBJ2-5
length: 16
V: TRBV18

DNA: TGTGCCACACCGGGACAGGGGAATGAGCAGTTCTTC
CDR3: CATPGQGNEQFF
size: few
D: TRBD1
J: TRBJ2-1
length: 12
V: TRBV10-3

DNA: TGTGCCAGCGGTTCGGGGGCCGGGAAAGATTTCTTC
CDR3: CASGSGAGKDFF
size: NA
D: NA
J: TRBJ2-1
length: 12
V: TRBV7-9

DNA: TGTGCCAGCAGTTATGCAGGGGGCGATGAAAAACTGTTTTTT
CDR3: CASSYAGGDEKLFF
size: few
D: TRBD1
J: TRBJ1-4
length: 14
V: TRBV6-5

DNA: TGTGCCAGCAGCAAGACAGCCCTTAACACTGAAGCTTTCTTT
CDR3: CASSKTALNTEAFF
size: NA
D: NA
J: TRBJ1-1
length: 14
V: TRBV11-2

DNA: TGTGCCTGCAGTGAAGTAGCGGCCACCGGGGAGCTGTTTTTT
CDR3: CACSEVAATGELFF
size: NA
D: NA
J: TRBJ2-2
length: 14
V: TRBV6-1

DNA: TGTGCCAGCACCGATACAGGGTATAATCAGCCCCAGCATTTT
CDR3: CASTDTGYNQPQHF
size: NA
D: NA
J: TRBJ1-5
length: 14
V: TRBV6-1

DNA: TGTGCCAGCAGTGCCGCGGGACCCCTCCACTTT
CDR3: CASSAAGPLHF
size: NA
D: NA
J: TRBJ1-6
length: 11
V: TRBV6-2/TRBV6-3

DNA: TGTGCCAGCAGTGCCATTGGTGAGAACACTGAAGCTTTCTTT
CDR3: CASSAIGENTEAFF
size: NA
D: NA
J: TRBJ1-1
length: 14
V: TRBV6-1

DNA: TGTGCCAGCAGCCCCCGGGGCGAGTACACCGGGGAGCTGTTTTTT
CDR3: CASSPRGEYTGELFF
size: few
D: NA
J: TRBJ2-2
length: 15
V: TRBV3-1

DNA: TGTGCCAGCAGCCCTCGCAGCGGGGCTAACAATGAGCAGTTCTTC
CDR3: CASSPRSGANNEQFF
size: few
D: TRBD2
J: TRBJ2-1
length: 15
V: TRBV9

DNA: TGTGCCAGCAGCTTAAAGAGTAGCAATCAGCCCCAGCATTTT
CDR3: CASSLKSSNQPQHF
size: many
D: NA
J: TRBJ1-5
length: 14
V: TRBV7-8

DNA: TGTGCCATCAGAAATCCGGGACAGGGAAATGAGCAGTTCTTC
CDR3: CAIRNPGQGNEQFF
size: NA
D: TRBD1
J: TRBJ2-1
length: 14
V: TRBV10-3

DNA: TGTGCCACCAGTGATTTTGACAGGGGGGGAAAGGATACGCAGTATTTT
CDR3: CATSDFDRGGKDTQYF
size: once
D: TRBD1
J: TRBJ2-3
length: 16
V: TRBV24-1

DNA: TGCGCCAGCAGCCAAGAAGATAACGACTACAATGAGCAGTTCTTC
CDR3: CASSQEDNDYNEQFF
size: NA
D: NA
J: TRBJ2-1
length: 15
V: TRBV4-1

DNA: TGTGCCAGCAGTGTAGGGGCGCGTGGAAACACCATATATTTT
CDR3: CASSVGARGNTIYF
size: once
D: NA
J: TRBJ1-3
length: 14
V: TRBV2

DNA: TGTGCCAGCAGTCAAAGACAGGGGAGCAATCAGCCCCAGCATTTT
CDR3: CASSQRQGSNQPQHF
size: NA
D: TRBD1
J: TRBJ1-5
length: 15
V: TRBV28

DNA: TGTGCCAGCAGCTTAGACGCGGGCGCTAACTATGGCTACACCTTC
CDR3: CASSLDAGANYGYTF
size: many
D: NA
J: TRBJ1-2
length: 15
V: TRBV7-6

DNA: TGTGCCAGCAGTTTCCCCGCCACGGCTGAGACCCAGTACTTC
CDR3: CASSFPATAETQYF
size: NA
D: NA
J: TRBJ2-5
length: 14
V: TRBV6-2/TRBV6-3

DNA: TGCGCCAGCAACTATCAGGCCGGGGGGCTGGGCTATGGCTACACCTTC
CDR3: CASNYQAGGLGYGYTF
size: NA
D: NA
J: TRBJ1-2
length: 16
V: TRBV4-1

DNA: TGTGCTAGTGGTTTGGTCAAGACTCTAGCCGGGACAGCTTCCTACGAGCAGTACTTC
CDR3: CASGLVKTLAGTASYEQYF
size: NA
D: TRBD1
J: TRBJ2-7
length: 19
V: TRBV12-5

DNA: TGTGCCAGCAGTGAAGCAGGACTCACCGGGGAGCTGTTTTTT
CDR3: CASSEAGLTGELFF
size: NA
D: NA
J: TRBJ2-2
length: 14
V: TRBV6-1

DNA: TGTGCTAGTGCGAGGAGCGGCCAAACCCAGTACTTC
CDR3: CASARSGQTQYF
size: NA
D: NA
J: TRBJ2-5
length: 12
V: TRBV12-5

DNA: TGTGCCAGCAGCACCCCTTCGGCAGACACTCCGGATTACGAGCAGTACTTC
CDR3: CASSTPSADTPDYEQYF
size: NA
D: NA
J: TRBJ2-7
length: 17
V: TRBV5-3

DNA: TGTGCCAGCAGCTTAGCGGGACAGGGGGACGAGCAGTACTTC
CDR3: CASSLAGQGDEQYF
size: NA
D: TRBD1
J: TRBJ2-7
length: 14
V: TRBV7-6

DNA: TGTGCCAGCAGCCGGAGCGGGGGGGCCTTGTCCGAGCAGTACTTC
CDR3: CASSRSGGALSEQYF
size: many
D: TRBD2
J: TRBJ2-7
length: 15
V: TRBV7-8

DNA: TGCAGTGCTAGAGAATGGCGGGGGGGCTTGGATGAGCAGTTCTTC
CDR3: CSAREWRGGLDEQFF
size: NA
D: TRBD2
J: TRBJ2-1
length: 15
V: TRBV20-1

DNA: TGCGCCAGCAGCCAAGATTTGGGACTTCCTTACGATGAGCAGTTCTTC
CDR3: CASSQDLGLPYDEQFF
size: many
D: NA
J: TRBJ2-1
length: 16
V: TRBV4-3

DNA: TGTGCCAGCAGCCCCGGCGACGGGGCCAACGTCCTGACTTTC
CDR3: CASSPGDGANVLTF
size: few
D: NA
J: TRBJ2-6
length: 14
V: TRBV5-4

DNA: TGTGCCAGCAGTTTCGGGCCCTATGACTACGAGCAGTACTTC
CDR3: CASSFGPYDYEQYF
size: NA
D: NA
J: TRBJ2-7
length: 14
V: TRBV27

DNA: TGCGCCAGCAGCCTCGGACTAGCGGGGGGCCCACCTTACAATGAGCAGTTCTTC
CDR3: CASSLGLAGGPPYNEQFF
size: NA
D: TRBD2
J: TRBJ2-1
length: 18
V: TRBV4-3

DNA: TGTGCCAGCAGTATACCGGGACGGTCTAGCACAGATACGCAGTATTTT
CDR3: CASSIPGRSSTDTQYF
size: NA
D: NA
J: TRBJ2-3
length: 16
V: TRBV7-9

DNA: TGTGCCAGCACGTGGGGGAGGGGGCATGGCTATGGCTACACCTTC
CDR3: CASTWGRGHGYGYTF
size: many
D: TRBD1
J: TRBJ1-2
length: 15
V: TRBV19

DNA: TGTGCTAGCAGCCAAGGGACTAGCGTGGCAGATACGCAGTATTTT
CDR3: CASSQGTSVADTQYF
size: few
D: TRBD2
J: TRBJ2-3
length: 15
V: TRBV7-7

DNA: TGTGCCAGCAGCCAAGCTTTGACAGGCTACCTGGAGACCCAGTACTTC
CDR3: CASSQALTGYLETQYF
size: NA
D: NA
J: TRBJ2-5
length: 16
V: TRBV14